The 17 T cell receptor beta chains presented below share a single source sample, sequenced in a study of PD-1 blockade in classical Hodgkin lymphoma. Sequencing used immunoSEQ multiplex PCR; TCRdb keeps in-frame clones, though not all of them. The sample lists fewer than 15,000 clones, about nine tenths occurring once. With no exception, relapse followed autologous stem cell transplantation in all patients, and brentuximab vedotin exposure varied. Researchers used magnetic negative selection to pull out pure CD4+ T cells from thawed PBMCs. This sample comprised CD4+ T cells from blood, obtained at baseline. The receptor set was obtained from a human donor with classical Hodgkin lymphoma.

The chain joins TRBV27 to TRBJ2-7; possibly TRBD1 for D (6 bases). V lost 2 bases and J 3 bases, leaving 14 bases between the germline ends. CDR3 length: 15 amino acids. Germline values: CDR1 MNHEY, CDR2 SMNVEV (reference sequence). CDR3 bases: TGTGCCAGCAGTTTAAGGTCAGGGGAAATCTACGAGCAGTACTTC. Translation: CASSLRSGEIYEQYF.

The V gene is TRBV10-1, the J gene TRBJ2-2; 7 bases are shared with TRBD1. CDR1 WNHNN and CDR2 SYGVQD come from the germline V gene (reference sequence). With 6 bases clipped from V and 3 bases from J, the junction kept 7 bases outside the gene matches. The CDR3 runs to 15 residues. Here the CDR3 DNA reads TGCGCCAGCAGCGGAGACAGGGCGGACACCGGGGAGCTGTTTTTT. This sequence encodes CASSGDRADTGELFF.

The chain is built from TRBV5-4 and TRBJ1-2, with a tentative D call TRBD1 (6 bases). The V end was cut by 4 bases, the J end by 4 bases, with 29 bases between. Germline CDR1 and CDR2: SGHNT and YYREEE (reference sequence). The CDR3 length is 19 residues. CDR3 in amino acids: CASSHTQTRTERFTYGYTF. The CDR3 nucleotides are TGTGCCAGCAGCCACACACAAACCCGGACAGAGCGGTTCACCTATGGCTACACCTTC.

The chain employs TRBV11-3 and TRBJ2-7; perhaps D is TRBD1 or TRBD2 (5 bases each). The V and J ends lost 2 bases and 6 bases respectively, with 11 bases between them. The CDR3 runs to 13 residues. Germline assignment: CDR1 SGHNT and CDR2 YENEEA. The CDR3 DNA is TGTGCCAGCAGCTTATGGGCAGGGACCGAGCAGTACTTC. Protein sequence: CASSLWAGTEQYF.

The chain carries TRBV6-5 and TRBJ1-1; D is undetermined. The CDR3 sequence is 13 residues long. The V gene lost 0 bases and the J gene lost 4 bases, with 6 bases spanning the gap. CDR1 and CDR2 from the germline V gene are MNHEY and SVGAGI. CDR3 region: CASSYSESTEAFF. CDR3 bases: TGTGCCAGCAGTTACTCCGAATCCACTGAAGCTTTCTTT.

The chain recombines TRBV30 with TRBJ2-1; D call uncertain. Trimming cost V 5 bases and J 12 bases, with 11 bases left between them. Germline V gene sequence: CDR1 GTSNPN, CDR2 SVGIG (reference sequence). The CDR3 is 10 residues long. This chain's CDR3 is CAWQRVLQFF. The CDR3 nucleotides read TGTGCCTGGCAACGGGTATTGCAGTTCTTC.

This clone appeared a few times. This chain joins TRBV19 and TRBJ1-6; TRBD1 matches at 7 bases. From germline, CDR1 is LNHDA and CDR2 SQIVND (reference sequence). The CDR3 covers 14 residues. V was clipped by 6 bases and J by 6 bases; unmatched bases: 5. CDR3 region: CASSEGGGNSPLHF. For the CDR3, the DNA is TGTGCCAGTAGCGAAGGGGGCGGTAATTCACCCCTCCACTTT.

The chain recombines TRBV29-1 with TRBJ2-5; no firm D call. Germline CDR1 SQVTM, CDR2 ANQGSEA. V was shortened by 4 bases and J by 1 base, with 7 bases between the two germline ends. The CDR3 sequence is 12 residues long. The CDR3 here is CSVADGQETQYF. The CDR3 nucleotides are TGCAGCGTTGCGGACGGCCAAGAGACCCAGTACTTC. Looking up the rest from reference TRBV29-1 and TRBJ2-5 gives the full variable domain: SAVISQKPSRDICQRGTSLTIQCQVDSQVTMMFWYRQQPGQSLTLIATANQGSEATYESGFVIDKFPISRPNLTFSTLTVSNMSPEDSSIYLCSVADGQETQYFGPGTRLLVL.

This clone occurred a few times. The CDR3 loop reads CSVALNTEAFF. In DNA form, the CDR3 reads TGCAGCGTTGCCCTGAACACTGAAGCTTTCTTT. The J gene is TRBJ1-1, the V gene TRBV29-1; the D is unclear. The CDR3 totals 11 residues. Germline V lookup: CDR1 SQVTM, CDR2 ANQGSEA. V was shortened by 4 bases and J by 0 bases, with 3 bases between the two germline ends.

This chain connects TRBV6-5 to TRBJ2-7; the match to TRBD2 covers 9 bases. Germline V gives CDR1 MNHEY, CDR2 SVGAGI. There are 12 residues in the CDR3. Germline trimming cut 6 bases from V and 6 bases from J; bases unmatched to any gene: 3. DNA for the CDR3: TGTGCCAGCAGCCAGACTAGCGGCGAGCAGTACTTC. Translated: CASSQTSGEQYF.

The CDR3 reads CASSVGQALNTIYF. The CDR3 DNA reads TGTGCCAGCAGCGTAGGACAGGCCCTAAACACCATATATTTT. The V call is TRBV9, the J call TRBJ1-3; tentative D call: TRBD1 (6 bases). The V gene lost 0 bases and the J gene lost 6 bases, with 10 bases spanning the gap. This CDR3 comprises 14 residues. Looked up from germline, CDR1 is SGDLS and CDR2 is YYNGEE. Using reference TRBV9 and TRBJ1-3 for the parts outside the CDR3, the full variable domain is DSGVTQTPKHLITATGQRVTLRCSPRSGDLSVYWYQQSLDQGLQFLIQYYNGEERAKGNILERFSAQQFPDLHSELNLSSLELGDSALYFCASSVGQALNTIYFGEGSWLTVV.

V is TRBV5-6 and J is TRBJ2-3; TRBD1 or TRBD2 may be the D gene (5 bases each). CDR3 length: 15 amino acids. The germline V and J ends were trimmed by 0 bases and 0 bases, with 8 bases remaining between them. Per germline, CDR1 SGHDT and CDR2 YYEEEE. CDR3 nucleotides: TGTGCCAGCAGCTTGGCGGGGCTCAGCACAGATACGCAGTATTTT. Protein: CASSLAGLSTDTQYF.

The V call is TRBV4-1, the J call TRBJ2-4, with TRBD2 matching over 9 bases. The CDR3 runs to 18 residues. The trim removed 0 bases at V and 4 bases at J, leaving 10 bases unmatched. Germline CDR1 is MGHRA and CDR2 is YSYEKL. The CDR3 nucleotides read TGCGCCAGCAGCCAAGAGTTACCGCGGGGGGGCGGGAAAAACATTCAGTACTTC. Translated, it gives CASSQELPRGGGKNIQYF.

This clone was seen once. The rearrangement uses TRBV6-5 and TRBJ2-1, with D maybe TRBD2 (6 bases). The CDR3 is made up of 14 amino acids. V was cut by 6 bases and J by 6 bases, with 15 bases left in between. Per the germline V gene, CDR1 is MNHEY and CDR2 is SVGAGI. The CDR3 sequence: CASRRDGSSNEQFF. Written as DNA, the CDR3 is TGTGCCAGCAGGCGGGACGGATCATCCAATGAGCAGTTCTTC.

This chain joins TRBV27 and TRBJ2-5; D is perhaps TRBD2 (5 bases). This CDR3 is 15 amino acids long. The germline gives CDR1 MNHEY, CDR2 SMNVEV (reference sequence). V shed 2 bases and J shed 9 bases, with 19 bases lying between them. The CDR3 DNA reads TGTGCCAGCAGTTTAGGAGACACGGGCCCCGGGGCCCAGTACTTC. It is translated as CASSLGDTGPGAQYF.

This rearrangement joins TRBV5-6 to TRBJ2-1; 9 bases agree with TRBD1. Trimming took 4 bases from V and 0 from J; bases not matched to a gene: 2. Germline values: CDR1 SGHDT, CDR2 YYEEEE. The CDR3 has 15 residues. The CDR3 sequence: CASSTGGSSYNEQFF. In DNA form, the CDR3 reads TGTGCCAGCAGCACAGGGGGCAGCTCCTACAATGAGCAGTTCTTC.

The chain joins TRBV5-4 to TRBJ1-1, with D maybe TRBD1 (5 bases). CDR1 is SGHNT and CDR2 is YYREEE in the germline V gene (reference sequence). The CDR3 totals 14 residues. Trimming stripped 3 bases from V and 5 bases from J, with 14 bases between. Here the CDR3 reads CASSSGVVETEAFF. CDR3 DNA sequence: TGTGCCAGCAGCTCGGGGGTGGTGGAGACTGAAGCTTTCTTT.